The 5 T cell receptor beta chains below all came from one sample that was sequenced in a study of CD8+CD57+ T cells in acquired aplastic anemia. Genomic DNA templated the TCR beta VDJ and CDR3 profiling. TCRdb recomputed calls from the reads with MiXCR, one row per CDR3 protein. The table has 400,000 to 600,000 distinct CDR3 sequences, approximately 33% seen once. Sequencing involved patients with CD8+CD57+ cell expansion previously shown by flow cytometry. What was sequenced was sorted CD4+, CD8+, or CD8+CD57+ T cells (not recorded which) from PBMCs. The source of these receptors is a human donor with aplastic anemia.

This clonotype was recorded many times. The chain links TRBV25-1 to TRBJ2-1, with D unresolved. Trimming took off 5 bases at V and 7 bases at J, with 6 bases between the two ends. The CDR3 totals 11 residues. CDR1 and CDR2 (germline): MGHDK, SYGVNS. The CDR3 reads CASSLGNEQFF. The CDR3 DNA reads TGTGCCAGCAGTCTGGGGAATGAGCAGTTCTTC.

The V and J genes are TRBV15 and TRBJ1-5; 12 bases are a match to TRBD1. CDR1 and CDR2 (germline): LNHNV, YYDKDF (reference sequence). The CDR3 consists of 19 residues. Trimming at V came to 3 bases and at J to 6 bases, leaving 15 bases not matched to a gene. The CDR3 protein is CATSSNLPGQGAPGQPQHF. CDR3 bases: TGTGCCACCAGCAGCAATCTTCCGGGACAGGGGGCGCCGGGTCAGCCCCAGCATTTT.

This clonotype was detected many times. The chain carries TRBV19 and TRBJ2-3; no definite D call. Between the trimmed V and J ends, which lost 6 bases and 2 bases, there was a span of 15 bases. The CDR3 sequence is 15 residues long. Looked up from germline, CDR1 is LNHDA and CDR2 is SQIVND (reference sequence). Here the CDR3 DNA reads TGTGCCAGTAGCCTTGGCCAACCCCACACAGATACGCAGTATTTT. Residues: CASSLGQPHTDTQYF.

Turning to this clonotype: This may stem from a read error, because a much larger clone lies one nucleotide away. The chain uses TRBV7-2 and TRBJ2-7; 7 positions agree with TRBD2. Germline V lookup: CDR1 SGHTA, CDR2 FQGNSA. The CDR3 runs to 15 residues. CDR3 DNA sequence: TGTGCCAGCAGCTTAGTTCCTAGCGGCTCCCACGAGCAGTACTTC. As protein: CASSLVPSGSHEQYF.

This clonotype was picked up a small number of times. The gene calls are TRBV2 and TRBJ1-2, with D perhaps TRBD1 (5 bases). V shed 7 bases and J shed 4 bases, with 13 bases lying between them. The CDR3 has 13 amino acids. The germline V gene has CDR1 SNHLY and CDR2 FYNNEI. The CDR3 region has the DNA TGTGCCAGCATCGAGGATGGGGGCTATGGCTACACCTTC. This codes for CASIEDGGYGYTF.